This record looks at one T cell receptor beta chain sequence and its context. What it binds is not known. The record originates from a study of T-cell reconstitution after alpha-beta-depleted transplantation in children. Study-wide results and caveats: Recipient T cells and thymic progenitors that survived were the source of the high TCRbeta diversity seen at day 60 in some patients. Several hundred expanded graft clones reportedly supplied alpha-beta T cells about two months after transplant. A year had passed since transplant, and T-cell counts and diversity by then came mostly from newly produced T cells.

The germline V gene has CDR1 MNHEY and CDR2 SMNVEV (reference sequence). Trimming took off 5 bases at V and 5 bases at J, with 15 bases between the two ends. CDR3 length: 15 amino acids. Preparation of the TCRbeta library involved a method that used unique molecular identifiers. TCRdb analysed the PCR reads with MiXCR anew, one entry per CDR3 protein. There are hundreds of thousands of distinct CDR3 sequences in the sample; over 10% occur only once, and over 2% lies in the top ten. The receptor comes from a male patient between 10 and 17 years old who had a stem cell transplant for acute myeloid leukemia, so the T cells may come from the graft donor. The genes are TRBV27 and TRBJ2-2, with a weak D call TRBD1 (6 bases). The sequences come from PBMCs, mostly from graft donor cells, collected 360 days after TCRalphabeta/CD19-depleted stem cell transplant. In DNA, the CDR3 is TGTGCCAGCAGTCGGGACAATTCACGAACCGGGGAGCTGTTTTTT. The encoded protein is CASSRDNSRTGELFF.